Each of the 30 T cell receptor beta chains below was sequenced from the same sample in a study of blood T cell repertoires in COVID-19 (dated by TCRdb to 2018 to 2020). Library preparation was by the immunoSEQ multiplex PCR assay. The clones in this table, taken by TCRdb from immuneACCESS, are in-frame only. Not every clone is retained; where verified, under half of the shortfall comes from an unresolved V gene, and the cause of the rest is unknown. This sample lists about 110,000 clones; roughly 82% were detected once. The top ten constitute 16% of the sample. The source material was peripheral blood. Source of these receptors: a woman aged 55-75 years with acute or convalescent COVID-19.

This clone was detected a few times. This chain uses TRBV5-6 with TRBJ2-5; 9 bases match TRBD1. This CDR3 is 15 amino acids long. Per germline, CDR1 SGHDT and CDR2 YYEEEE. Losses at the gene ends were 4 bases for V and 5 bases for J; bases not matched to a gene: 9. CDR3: CASSKLTGGGETQYF. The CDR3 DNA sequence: TGTGCCAGCAGCAAACTAACAGGGGGCGGTGAGACCCAGTACTTC.

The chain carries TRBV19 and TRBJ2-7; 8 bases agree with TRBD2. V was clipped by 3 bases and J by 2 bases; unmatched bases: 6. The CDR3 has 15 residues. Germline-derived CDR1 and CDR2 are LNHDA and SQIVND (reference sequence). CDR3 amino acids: CASSIGRGGTYEQYF. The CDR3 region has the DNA TGTGCCAGTAGTATCGGACGGGGGGGCACCTACGAGCAGTACTTC.

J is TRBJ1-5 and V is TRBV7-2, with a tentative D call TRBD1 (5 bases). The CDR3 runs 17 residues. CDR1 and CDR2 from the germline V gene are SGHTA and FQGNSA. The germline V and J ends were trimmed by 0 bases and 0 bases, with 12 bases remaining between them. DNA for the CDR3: TGTGCCAGCAGCTTAGCGCGGACATTCCCTAGCAATCAGCCCCAGCATTTT. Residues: CASSLARTFPSNQPQHF.

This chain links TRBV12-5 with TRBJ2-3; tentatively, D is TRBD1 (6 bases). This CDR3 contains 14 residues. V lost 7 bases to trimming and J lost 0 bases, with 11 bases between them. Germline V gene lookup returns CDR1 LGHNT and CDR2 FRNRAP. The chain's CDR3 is CASASTGSTDTQYF. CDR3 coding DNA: TGTGCTAGTGCTTCGACAGGTAGCACAGATACGCAGTATTTT.

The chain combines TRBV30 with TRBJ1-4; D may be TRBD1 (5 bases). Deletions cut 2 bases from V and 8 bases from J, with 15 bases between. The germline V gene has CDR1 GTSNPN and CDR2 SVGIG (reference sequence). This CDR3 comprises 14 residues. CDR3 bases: TGTGCCTGGAGTCCTTGGGGGGGTTTCGAAAAACTGTTTTTT. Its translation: CAWSPWGGFEKLFF.

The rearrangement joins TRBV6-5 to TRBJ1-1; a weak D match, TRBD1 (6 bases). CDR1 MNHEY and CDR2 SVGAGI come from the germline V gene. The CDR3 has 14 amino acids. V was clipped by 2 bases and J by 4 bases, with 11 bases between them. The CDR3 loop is CASSYRIGGTEAFF. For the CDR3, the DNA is TGTGCCAGCAGTTACAGGATAGGGGGCACTGAAGCTTTCTTT.

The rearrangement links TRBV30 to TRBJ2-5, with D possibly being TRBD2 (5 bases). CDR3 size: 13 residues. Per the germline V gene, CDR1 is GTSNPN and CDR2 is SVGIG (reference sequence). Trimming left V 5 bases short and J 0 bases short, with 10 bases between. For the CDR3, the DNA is TGTGCCTGGGACTCGGGGTACCAAGAGACCCAGTACTTC. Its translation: CAWDSGYQETQYF.

CDR3 protein: CASSPPRVNSPLHF. The CDR3 coding sequence is TGTGCCAGCAGTCCCCCCCGAGTTAATTCACCCCTCCACTTT. V is TRBV11-2 and J is TRBJ1-6; D is uncertain. The CDR3 is made up of 14 amino acids. Trimming cost V 6 bases and J 6 bases, with 12 bases left between them. Germline assignment: CDR1 SGHAT and CDR2 FQNNGV.

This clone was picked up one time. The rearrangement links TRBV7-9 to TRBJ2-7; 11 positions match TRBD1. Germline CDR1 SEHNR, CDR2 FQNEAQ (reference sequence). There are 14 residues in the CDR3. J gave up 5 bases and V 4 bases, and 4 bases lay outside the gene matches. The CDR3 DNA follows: TGTGCCAGCAGCTCCCGGACAGGGGGCAACGAGCAGTACTTC. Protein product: CASSSRTGGNEQYF.

In DNA, the CDR3 is TGTGCCAGCAGCGCCGGGACTAACTACGTTGAGCAGTACTTC. It encodes CASSAGTNYVEQYF. The genes are TRBV9 and TRBJ2-7; 7 bases align to TRBD2. The CDR3 has 14 amino acids. Unmatched junction bases numbered 10, after V lost 3 bases and J lost 7 bases. Per germline, CDR1 SGDLS and CDR2 YYNGEE.

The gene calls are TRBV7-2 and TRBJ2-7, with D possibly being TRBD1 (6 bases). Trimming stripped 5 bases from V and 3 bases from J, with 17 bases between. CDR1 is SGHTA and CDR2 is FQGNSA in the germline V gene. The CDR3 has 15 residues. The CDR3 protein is CASSRDRRNVYEQYF. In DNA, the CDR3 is TGTGCCAGCAGCCGCGACAGGCGAAACGTCTACGAGCAGTACTTC. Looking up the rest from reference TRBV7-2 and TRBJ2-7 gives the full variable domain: GAGVSQSPSNKVTEKGKDVELRCDPISGHTALYWYRQSLGQGLEFLIYFQGNSAPDKSGLPSDRFSAERTGGSVSTLTIQRTQQEDSAVYLCASSRDRRNVYEQYFGPGTRLTVT.

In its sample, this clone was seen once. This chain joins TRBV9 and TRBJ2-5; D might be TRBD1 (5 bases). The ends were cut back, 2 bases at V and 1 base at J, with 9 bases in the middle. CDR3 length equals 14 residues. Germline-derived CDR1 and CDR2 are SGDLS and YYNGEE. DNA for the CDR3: TGTGCCAGCAGCGTGGGGCTAGTCCAAGAGACCCAGTACTTC. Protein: CASSVGLVQETQYF.

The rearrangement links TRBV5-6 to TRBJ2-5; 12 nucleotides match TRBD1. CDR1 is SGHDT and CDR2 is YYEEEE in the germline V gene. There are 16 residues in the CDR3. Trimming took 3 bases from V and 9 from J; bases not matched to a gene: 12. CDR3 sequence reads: CASSWTGTGGSEAQYF. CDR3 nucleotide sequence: TGTGCCAGCAGCTGGACCGGGACAGGGGGCTCTGAGGCCCAGTACTTC.

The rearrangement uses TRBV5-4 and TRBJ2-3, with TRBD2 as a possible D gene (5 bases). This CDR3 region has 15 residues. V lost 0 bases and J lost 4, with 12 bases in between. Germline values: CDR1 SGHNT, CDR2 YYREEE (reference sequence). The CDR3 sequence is CASSLAPGEADTQYF. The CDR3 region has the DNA TGTGCCAGCAGCTTGGCACCCGGGGAAGCAGATACGCAGTATTTT.

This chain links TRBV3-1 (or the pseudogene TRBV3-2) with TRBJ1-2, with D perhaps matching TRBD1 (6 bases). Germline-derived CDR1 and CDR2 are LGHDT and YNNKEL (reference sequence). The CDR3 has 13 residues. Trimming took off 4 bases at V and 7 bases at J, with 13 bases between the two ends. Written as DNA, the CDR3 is TGTGCCAGCAGCCCTAAGACAGGCTCTGGCTACACCTTC. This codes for CASSPKTGSGYTF.

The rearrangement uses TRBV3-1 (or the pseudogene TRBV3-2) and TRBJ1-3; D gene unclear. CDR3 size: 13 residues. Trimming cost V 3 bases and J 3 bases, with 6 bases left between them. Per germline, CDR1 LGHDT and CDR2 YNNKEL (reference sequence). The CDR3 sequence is CASSHVGGNTIYF. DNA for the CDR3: TGTGCCAGCAGCCATGTCGGTGGAAACACCATATATTTT.

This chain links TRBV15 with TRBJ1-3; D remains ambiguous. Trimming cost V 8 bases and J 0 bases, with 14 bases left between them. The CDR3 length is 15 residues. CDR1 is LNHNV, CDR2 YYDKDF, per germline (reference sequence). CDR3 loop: CATRAEAYSGNTIYF. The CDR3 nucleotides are TGTGCCACCCGAGCGGAGGCTTACTCTGGAAACACCATATATTTT. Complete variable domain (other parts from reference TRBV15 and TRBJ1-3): DAMVIQNPRYQVTQFGKPVTLSCSQTLNHNVMYWYQQKSSQAPKLLFHYYDKDFNNEADTPDNFQSRRPNTSFCFLDIRSPGLGDTAMYLCATRAEAYSGNTIYFGEGSWLTVV.

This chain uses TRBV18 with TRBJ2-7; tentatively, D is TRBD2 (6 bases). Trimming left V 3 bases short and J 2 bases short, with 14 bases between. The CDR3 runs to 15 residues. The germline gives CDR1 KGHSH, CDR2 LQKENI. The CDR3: CASSPVREPPYEQYF. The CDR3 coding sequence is TGTGCCAGCTCACCGGTTCGGGAGCCCCCCTACGAGCAGTACTTC.

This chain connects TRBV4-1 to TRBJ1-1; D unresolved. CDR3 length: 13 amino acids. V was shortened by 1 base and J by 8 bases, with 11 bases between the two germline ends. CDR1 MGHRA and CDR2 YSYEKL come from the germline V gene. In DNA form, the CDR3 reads TGCGCCAGCAGCCAAGTGGTGGCACGCGAAGCTTTCTTT. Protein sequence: CASSQVVAREAFF.

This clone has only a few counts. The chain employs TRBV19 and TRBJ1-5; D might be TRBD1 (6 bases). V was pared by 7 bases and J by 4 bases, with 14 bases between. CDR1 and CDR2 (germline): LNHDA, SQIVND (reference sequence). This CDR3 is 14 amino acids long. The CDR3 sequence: CASTLGDINQPQHF. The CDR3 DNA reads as TGTGCCAGTACTCTGGGGGACATAAATCAGCCCCAGCATTTT.

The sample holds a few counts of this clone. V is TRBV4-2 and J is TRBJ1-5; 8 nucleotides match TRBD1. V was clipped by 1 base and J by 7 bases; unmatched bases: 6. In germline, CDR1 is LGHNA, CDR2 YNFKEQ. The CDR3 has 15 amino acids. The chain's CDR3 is CASSQGGTGQQPQHF. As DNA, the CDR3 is TGTGCCAGCAGCCAAGGCGGGACAGGCCAACAGCCCCAGCATTTT.

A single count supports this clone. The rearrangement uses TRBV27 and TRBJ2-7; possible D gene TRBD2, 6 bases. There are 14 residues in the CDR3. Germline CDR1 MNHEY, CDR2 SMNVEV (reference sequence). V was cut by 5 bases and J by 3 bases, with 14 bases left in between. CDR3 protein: CASSGTLGGYEQYF. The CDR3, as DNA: TGTGCCAGCAGTGGGACCTTGGGGGGCTACGAGCAGTACTTC.

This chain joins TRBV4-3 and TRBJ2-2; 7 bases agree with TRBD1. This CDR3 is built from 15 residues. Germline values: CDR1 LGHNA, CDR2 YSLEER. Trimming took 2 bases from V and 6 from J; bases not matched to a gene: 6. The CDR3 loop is CASSQPSTGPGELFF. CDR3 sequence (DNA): TGCGCCAGCAGCCAACCCTCGACAGGGCCCGGGGAGCTGTTTTTT.

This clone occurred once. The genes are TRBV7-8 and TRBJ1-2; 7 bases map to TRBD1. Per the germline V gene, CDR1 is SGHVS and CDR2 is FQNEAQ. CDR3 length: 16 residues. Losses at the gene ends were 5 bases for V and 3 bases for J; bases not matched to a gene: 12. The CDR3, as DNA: TGTGCCAGCAGCCGACGTACAGGGGCATTACACTATGGCTACACCTTC. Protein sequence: CASSRRTGALHYGYTF. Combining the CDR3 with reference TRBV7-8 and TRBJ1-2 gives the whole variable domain GAGVSQSPRYKVAKRGQDVALRCDPISGHVSLFWYQQALGQGPEFLTYFQNEAQLDKSGLPSDRFFAERPEGSVSTLKIQRTQQEDSAVYLCASSRRTGALHYGYTFGSGTRLTVV.

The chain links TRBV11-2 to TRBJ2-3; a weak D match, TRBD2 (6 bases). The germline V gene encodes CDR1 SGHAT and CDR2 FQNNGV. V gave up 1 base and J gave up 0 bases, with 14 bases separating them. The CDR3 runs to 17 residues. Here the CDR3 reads CASSLVGGTASTDTQYF. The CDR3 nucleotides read TGTGCCAGCAGCTTAGTAGGCGGGACGGCTAGCACAGATACGCAGTATTTT.

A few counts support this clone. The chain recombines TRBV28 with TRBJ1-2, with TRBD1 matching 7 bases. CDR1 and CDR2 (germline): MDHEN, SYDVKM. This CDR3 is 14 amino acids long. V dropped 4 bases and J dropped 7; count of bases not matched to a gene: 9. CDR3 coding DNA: TGTGCCAGCAGTTCTACAGGGGCCAGGGGTGGCTACACCTTC. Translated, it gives CASSSTGARGGYTF.

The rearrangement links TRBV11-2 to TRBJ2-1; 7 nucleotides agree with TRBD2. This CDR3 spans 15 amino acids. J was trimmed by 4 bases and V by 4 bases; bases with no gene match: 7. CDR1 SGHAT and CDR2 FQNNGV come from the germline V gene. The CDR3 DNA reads TGTGCCAGCAGCTCATCGGAAGCGGGGTACAATGAGCAGTTCTTC. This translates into CASSSSEAGYNEQFF.

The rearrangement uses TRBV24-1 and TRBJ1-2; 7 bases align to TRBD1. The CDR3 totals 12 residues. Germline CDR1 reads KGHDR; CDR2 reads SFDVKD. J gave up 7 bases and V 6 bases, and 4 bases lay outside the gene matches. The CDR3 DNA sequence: TGTGCCACCAGTCGAGGGACAGCTGGCTACACCTTC. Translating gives CATSRGTAGYTF.

In nucleotides, the CDR3 is TGCGCCAGCAGCCAACCCCGGACACTGCGAAACACCATATATTTT. It codes for CASSQPRTLRNTIYF. The gene calls are TRBV4-1 and TRBJ1-3, with D perhaps matching TRBD1 (5 bases). The CDR3 contains 15 residues. Per the germline V gene, CDR1 is MGHRA and CDR2 is YSYEKL. The V and J ends lost 2 bases and 5 bases respectively, with 13 bases between them.

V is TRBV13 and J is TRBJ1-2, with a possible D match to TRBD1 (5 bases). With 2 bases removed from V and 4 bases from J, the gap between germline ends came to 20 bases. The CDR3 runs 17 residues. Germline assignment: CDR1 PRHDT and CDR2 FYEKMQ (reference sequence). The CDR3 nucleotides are TGTGCCAGCAGCTTATTCGCTTTACGGGGCGGGGTCTATGGCTACACCTTC. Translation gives CASSLFALRGGVYGYTF.